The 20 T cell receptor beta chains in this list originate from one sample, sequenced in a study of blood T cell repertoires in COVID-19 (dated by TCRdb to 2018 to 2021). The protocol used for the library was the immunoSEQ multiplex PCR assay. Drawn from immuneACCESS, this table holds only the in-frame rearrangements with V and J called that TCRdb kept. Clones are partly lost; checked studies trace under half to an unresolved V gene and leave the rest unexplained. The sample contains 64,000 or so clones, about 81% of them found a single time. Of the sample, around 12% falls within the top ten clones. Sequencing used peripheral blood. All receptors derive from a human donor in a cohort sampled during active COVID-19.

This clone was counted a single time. CDR3 DNA: TGTGCCAGCAGCTTACGAGCGGGGGCCTCCTACGAGCAGTACTTC. As protein: CASSLRAGASYEQYF. The chain links TRBV7-2 to TRBJ2-7; 8 bases map to TRBD2. This CDR3 has 15 amino acids. Per germline, CDR1 SGHTA and CDR2 FQGNSA. The junction had 3 bases not matched to a gene; V was cut back by 2 bases and J by 0 bases.

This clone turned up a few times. In DNA, the CDR3 is TGTGCCAGCAGCCCTCAGGGTTCCCAGCCCCAGCATTTT. Residues: CASSPQGSQPQHF. This chain uses TRBV3-1 (or the pseudogene TRBV3-2) with TRBJ1-5, with D tentatively TRBD1 (5 bases). V lost 4 bases and J lost 7, with 11 bases in between. The length of the CDR3 is 13 residues. Germline assignment: CDR1 LGHDT and CDR2 YNNKEL (reference sequence).

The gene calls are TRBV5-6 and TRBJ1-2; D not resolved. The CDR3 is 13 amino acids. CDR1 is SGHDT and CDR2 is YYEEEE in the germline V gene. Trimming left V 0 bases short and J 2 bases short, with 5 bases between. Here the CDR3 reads CASSLGRNYGYTF. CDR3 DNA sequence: TGTGCCAGCAGCTTGGGCAGAAACTATGGCTACACCTTC. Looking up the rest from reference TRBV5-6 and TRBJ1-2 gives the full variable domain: DAGVTQSPTHLIKTRGQQVTLRCSPKSGHDTVSWYQQALGQGPQFIFQYYEEEERQRGNFPDRFSGHQFPNYSSELNVNALLLGDSALYLCASSLGRNYGYTFGSGTRLTVV.

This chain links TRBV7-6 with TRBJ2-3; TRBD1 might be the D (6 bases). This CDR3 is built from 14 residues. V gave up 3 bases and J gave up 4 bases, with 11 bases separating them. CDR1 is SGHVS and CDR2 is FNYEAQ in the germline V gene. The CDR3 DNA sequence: TGTGCCAGCAGCTTCACAGGGAAGCCAGATACGCAGTATTTT. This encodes CASSFTGKPDTQYF.

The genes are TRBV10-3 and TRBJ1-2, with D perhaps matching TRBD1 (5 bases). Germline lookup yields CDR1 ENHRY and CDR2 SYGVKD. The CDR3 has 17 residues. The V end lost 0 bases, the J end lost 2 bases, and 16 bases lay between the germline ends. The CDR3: CAISESGSGNANYGYTF. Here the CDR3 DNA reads TGTGCCATCAGTGAGTCGGGCTCAGGGAACGCCAACTATGGCTACACCTTC.

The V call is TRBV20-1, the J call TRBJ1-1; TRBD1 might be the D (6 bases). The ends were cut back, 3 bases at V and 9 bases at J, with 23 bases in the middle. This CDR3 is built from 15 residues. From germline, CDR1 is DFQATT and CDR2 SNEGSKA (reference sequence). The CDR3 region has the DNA TGCAGTGCTAGTCTTTTGGCCGGGATCGGACAGAAAGCTTTCTTT. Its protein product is CSASLLAGIGQKAFF.

This chain's CDR3 is CASRLRWGLQETQYF. For the CDR3, the DNA is TGTGCCAGCAGACTTAGGTGGGGCCTCCAAGAGACCCAGTACTTC. The chain couples TRBV6-5 to TRBJ2-5, with D perhaps matching TRBD1 (5 bases). Trimming pared 6 bases from V and 1 base from J, leaving 15 bases between. Per germline, CDR1 MNHEY and CDR2 SVGAGI. The CDR3 runs to 15 residues.

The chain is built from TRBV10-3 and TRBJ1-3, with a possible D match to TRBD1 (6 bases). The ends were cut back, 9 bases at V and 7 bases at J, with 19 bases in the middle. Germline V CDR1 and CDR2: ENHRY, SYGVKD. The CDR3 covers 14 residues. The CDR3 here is CAIPQTGTHNTIYF. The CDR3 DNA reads TGTGCCATTCCACAGACCGGGACACACAACACCATATATTTT.

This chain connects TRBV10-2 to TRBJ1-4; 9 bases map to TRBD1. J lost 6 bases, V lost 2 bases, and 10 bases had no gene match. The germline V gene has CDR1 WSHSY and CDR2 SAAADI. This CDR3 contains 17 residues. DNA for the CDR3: TGCGCCAGCAGTGAGCCGGGACAGGGTCGTGTAGATGAAAAACTGTTTTTT. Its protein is CASSEPGQGRVDEKLFF.

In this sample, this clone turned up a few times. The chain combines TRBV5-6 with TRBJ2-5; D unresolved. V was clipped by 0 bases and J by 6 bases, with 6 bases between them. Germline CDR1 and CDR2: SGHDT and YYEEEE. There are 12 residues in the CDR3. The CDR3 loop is CASSLAKKTQYF. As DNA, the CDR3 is TGTGCCAGCAGCTTGGCCAAAAAGACCCAGTACTTC.

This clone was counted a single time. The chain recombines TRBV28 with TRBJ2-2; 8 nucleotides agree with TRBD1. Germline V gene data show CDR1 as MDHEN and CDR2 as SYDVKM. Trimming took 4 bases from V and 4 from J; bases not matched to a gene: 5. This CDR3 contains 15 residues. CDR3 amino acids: CASSSLQGATGELFF. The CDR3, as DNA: TGTGCCAGCAGTTCCCTTCAGGGGGCCACCGGGGAGCTGTTTTTT.

The CDR3 region is CASNTGGYGYTF. The CDR3 region has the DNA TGTGCCAGCAACACAGGGGGCTATGGCTACACCTTC. The chain recombines TRBV6-5 with TRBJ1-2; 8 nucleotides line up with TRBD1. The junction had 2 bases not matched to a gene; V was cut back by 7 bases and J by 4 bases. Germline lookup yields CDR1 MNHEY and CDR2 SVGAGI. CDR3 length: 12 amino acids.

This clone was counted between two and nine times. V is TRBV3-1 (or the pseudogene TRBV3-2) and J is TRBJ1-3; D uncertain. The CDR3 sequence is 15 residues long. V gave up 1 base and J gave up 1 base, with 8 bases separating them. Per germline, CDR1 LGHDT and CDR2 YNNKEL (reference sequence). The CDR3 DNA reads TGTGCCAGCAGCCAAGTTACCCGGTCTGGAAACACCATATATTTT. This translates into CASSQVTRSGNTIYF.

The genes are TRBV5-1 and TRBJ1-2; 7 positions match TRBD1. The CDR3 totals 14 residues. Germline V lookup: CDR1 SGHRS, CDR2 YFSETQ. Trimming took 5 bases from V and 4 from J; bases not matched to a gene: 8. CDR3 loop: CASSSLGGGYGYTF. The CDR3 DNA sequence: TGCGCCAGCAGTTCTTTAGGGGGCGGCTATGGCTACACCTTC. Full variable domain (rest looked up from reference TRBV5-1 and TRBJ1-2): KAGVTQTPRYLIKTRGQQVTLSCSPISGHRSVSWYQQTPGQGLQFLFEYFSETQRNKGNFPGRFSGRQFSNSRSEMNVSTLELGDSALYLCASSSLGGGYGYTFGSGTRLTVV.

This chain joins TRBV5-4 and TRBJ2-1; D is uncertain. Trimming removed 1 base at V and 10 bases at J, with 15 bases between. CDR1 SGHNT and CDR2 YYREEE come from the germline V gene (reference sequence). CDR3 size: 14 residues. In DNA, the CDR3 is TGTGCCAGCAGCTTGCGATCAGGCGCACTCGAGCAGTTCTTC. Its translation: CASSLRSGALEQFF.

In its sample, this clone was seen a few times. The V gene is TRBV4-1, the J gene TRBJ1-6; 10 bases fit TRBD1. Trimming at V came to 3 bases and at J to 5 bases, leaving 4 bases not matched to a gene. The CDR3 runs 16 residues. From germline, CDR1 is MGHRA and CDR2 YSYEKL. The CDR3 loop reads CASSHRQGANNSPLHF. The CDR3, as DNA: TGCGCCAGCAGCCACAGACAGGGGGCAAATAATTCACCCCTCCACTTT.

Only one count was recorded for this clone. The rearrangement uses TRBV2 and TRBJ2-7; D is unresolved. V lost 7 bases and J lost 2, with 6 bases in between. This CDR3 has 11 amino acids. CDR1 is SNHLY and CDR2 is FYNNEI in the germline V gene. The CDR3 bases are TGTGCCAGCAATACGGCCTACGAGCAGTACGTC. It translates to CASNTAYEQYV.

CDR3 bases: TGTGCCAGAGGGAGCGGGGGGAAACTACAAGAGACCCAGTACTTC. Encoded protein: CARGSGGKLQETQYF. J is TRBJ2-5 and V is TRBV2, with 9 bases identical to TRBD2. The germline V gene has CDR1 SNHLY and CDR2 FYNNEI. After removal of 9 bases from V and 2 bases from J, the junction contained 10 bases not matched to a gene. CDR3 length equals 15 residues.

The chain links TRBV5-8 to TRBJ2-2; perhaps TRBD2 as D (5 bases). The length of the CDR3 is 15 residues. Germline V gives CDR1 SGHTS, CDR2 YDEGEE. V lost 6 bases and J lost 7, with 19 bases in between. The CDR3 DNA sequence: TGTGCCAGCACCCTGCCGGGGATAGGTGGCGGGGAGCTGTTTTTT. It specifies CASTLPGIGGGELFF.

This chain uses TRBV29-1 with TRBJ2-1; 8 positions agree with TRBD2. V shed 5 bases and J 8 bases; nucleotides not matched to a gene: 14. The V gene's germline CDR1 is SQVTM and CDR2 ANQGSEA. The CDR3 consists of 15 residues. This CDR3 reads CSVKGKRGSGDEQFF. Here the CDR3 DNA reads TGCAGCGTTAAGGGCAAGCGGGGGAGCGGCGATGAGCAGTTCTTC.